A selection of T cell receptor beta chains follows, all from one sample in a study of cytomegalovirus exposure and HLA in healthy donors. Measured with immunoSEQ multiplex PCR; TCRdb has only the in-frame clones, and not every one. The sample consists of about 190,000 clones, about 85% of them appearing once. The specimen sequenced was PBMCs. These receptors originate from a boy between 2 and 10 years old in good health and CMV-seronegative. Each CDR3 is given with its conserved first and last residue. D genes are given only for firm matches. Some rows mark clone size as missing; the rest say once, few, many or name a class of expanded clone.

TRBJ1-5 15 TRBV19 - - TGTGCCAGTAGTATAGTGATTCGGGGGAATCAGCCCCAGCATTTT CASSIVIRGNQPQHF
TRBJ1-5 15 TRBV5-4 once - TGTGCCAGCAGCTTGGATGGGTTACAGAATCAGCCCCAGCATTTT CASSLDGLQNQPQHF
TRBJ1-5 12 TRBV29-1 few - TGCAGCGTTGGGGGGGGCAATCAGCCCCAGCATTTT CSVGGGNQPQHF
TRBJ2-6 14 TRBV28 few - TGTGCCAGCAGTTTCCTCTCTGGGGCCAACGTCCTGACTTTC CASSFLSGANVLTF
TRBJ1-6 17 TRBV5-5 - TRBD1 TGTGCCAGCAGCTTAGCCGGGACAGGATGGGGTAATTCACCCCTCCACTTT CASSLAGTGWGNSPLHF
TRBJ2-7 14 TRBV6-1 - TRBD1 TGTGCCAGCAACTTGGACAGGGCCTCCTACGAGCAGTACTTC CASNLDRASYEQYF
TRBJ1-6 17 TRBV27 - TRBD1 TGTGCCAGCAGTTTCCGCCAAGGGACAGGGGCCGGCTCACCCCTCCACTTT CASSFRQGTGAGSPLHF
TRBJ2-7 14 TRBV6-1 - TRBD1 TGTGCCAGCAGTGAATTTGACAGGGTTTACGAGCAGTACTTC CASSEFDRVYEQYF
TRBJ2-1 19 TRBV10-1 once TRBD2 TGCGCCAGCAGTTCGGCGGTGGGAGCGGGGGTCCTCGGGGGGCATGAGCAGTTCTTC CASSSAVGAGVLGGHEQFF
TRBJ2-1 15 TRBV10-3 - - TGTGCCATCAGTGATGGACAGAGGGACTACAATGAGCAGTTCTTC CAISDGQRDYNEQFF
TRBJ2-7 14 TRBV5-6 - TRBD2 TGTGCCAGCAGCTTGACTAGCGGGGTATACGAGCAGTACTTC CASSLTSGVYEQYF
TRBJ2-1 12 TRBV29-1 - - TGCAGCGTCGTCGGGTCCTACAATGAGCAGTTCTTC CSVVGSYNEQFF
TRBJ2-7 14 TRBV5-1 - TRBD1 TGCGCCAGCAGCTTGGCCGGCAGGGGGTACGAGCAGTACTTC CASSLAGRGYEQYF
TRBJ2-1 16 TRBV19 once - TGTGCCAGTCGTACAGTTAGCGGAGAACGCCTCAATGAGCAGTTCTTC CASRTVSGERLNEQFF
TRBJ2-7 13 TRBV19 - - TGTGCCAGTAGTATAGAACCGGTATCCGAGCAGTACTTC CASSIEPVSEQYF